This TCR beta chain was sequenced for a study of CXCR3-negative and CXCR3-positive naive CD8 T cells. Researchers prepared the TRB cDNA libraries using 5' RACE with UMI labels. No DNA is given; TCRdb re-called the 5' RACE reads and lists each CDR3 protein once. Its table records 55,000 to 65,000 distinct CDR3 sequences. Per CD8+ T cell subset, triplicate sorts of some 300,000 cells each were done. CD45RO-CCR7+CD27+CD95- expression identified naive CD8+ T cells. CDR1 SGHNT and CDR2 YYREEE come from the germline V gene (reference sequence). The CDR3 contains 17 residues. V gene TRBV5-4 combines with J gene TRBJ1-2; TCRdb reports TRBD1, a call that lacks DNA to check it against. This sequence was found in a human donor in good health. Some clones in this sample may be carry-over from other donors' samples. The sample consisted of naive CXCR3- CD8+ T cells from blood. Noted subset: CD45RO-CCR7+CD27+CD95- naive CD8+ T cells lacking CXCR3 (TNR3-). This chain's CDR3 is CASSLGRALGANYGYTF.